The next 12 T cell receptor beta chains were all read from a single sample in a study of T cell responses to AZD1222 COVID-19 vaccine. Sequenced by immunoSEQ multiplex PCR; TCRdb stores in-frame clones only, minus some. The sample holds about 160,000 clones; nearly 90% are singletons and the top ten take 5.1%. Sequenced here: peripheral blood, sampled on day 0 of AZD1222 vaccination. These receptors were taken from an adult in good health.

The chain links TRBV5-4 to TRBJ2-1, with TRBD2 as a possible D gene (5 bases). V lost 4 bases and J lost 3, with 8 bases in between. The CDR3 has 13 amino acids. In germline, CDR1 is SGHNT, CDR2 YYREEE (reference sequence). The CDR3 DNA reads as TGTGCCAGCAGCCCGGCGGGCTACAATGAGCAGTTCTTC. Amino acid sequence: CASSPAGYNEQFF.

As to this clone: One junction end disagrees with the germline gene, perhaps due to a read error. V and J are TRBV10-3 and TRBJ1-3; D uncertain. Per the germline V gene, CDR1 is ENHRY and CDR2 is SYGVKD. The CDR3 covers 13 residues. This CDR3 reads CAIGDKSGNTIYF. CDR3 DNA: TGTGCCATCGGTGACAAGTCTGGAAACACCATATATTTT.

CDR3 sequence reads: CASSQEGGRRETQYF. The CDR3 DNA follows: TGTGCCAGCAGCCAAGAAGGGGGGAGACGAGAGACCCAGTACTTC. This rearrangement joins TRBV3-1 (or the pseudogene TRBV3-2) to TRBJ2-5; D is possibly TRBD1 or TRBD2 (6 bases each). The CDR3 has 15 residues. The V end was cut by 0 bases, the J end by 4 bases, with 12 bases between. CDR1 is LGHDT, CDR2 YNNKEL, per germline (reference sequence).

The chain has TRBV12-3 or TRBV12-4 and TRBJ1-2; D is ambiguous. Trimming left V 3 bases short and J 2 bases short, with 4 bases between. The CDR3 is made up of 12 amino acids. CDR3 sequence reads: CASSFSNYGYTF. The DNA of the CDR3 is TGTGCCAGCAGTTTTTCCAACTATGGCTACACCTTC.

The chain recombines TRBV30 with TRBJ2-5; either TRBD1 or TRBD2 may fit D (5 bases each). CDR3 length: 12 residues. Germline CDR1 is GTSNPN and CDR2 is SVGIG (reference sequence). V was clipped by 4 bases and J by 6 bases, with 12 bases between them. CDR3 loop: CAWNWGGQTQYF. The CDR3 bases are TGTGCCTGGAACTGGGGCGGGCAGACCCAGTACTTC.

CDR3 region: CASRSQYTEAFF. CDR3 bases: TGTGCCAGTAGATCCCAGTACACTGAAGCTTTCTTT. V gene TRBV19 combines with J gene TRBJ1-1; D remains ambiguous. The CDR3 consists of 12 residues. V lost 6 bases and J lost 3, with 8 bases in between. The germline CDR1 and CDR2 sequences are LNHDA and SQIVND (reference sequence).

In this sample, this clone turned up a few times. The gene calls are TRBV7-8 and TRBJ2-2, with no clear D. This CDR3 comprises 13 residues. The V end lost 5 bases, the J end lost 7 bases, and 11 bases lay between the germline ends. Germline lookup yields CDR1 SGHVS and CDR2 FQNEAQ. Here the CDR3 DNA reads TGTGCCAGCAGCCGCAGATCCGGCGGGGAGCTGTTTTTT. Its protein product is CASSRRSGGELFF.

This chain's CDR3 is CASNGYLSGNTIYF. The DNA of the CDR3 is TGTGCCAGCAACGGATACCTCTCTGGAAACACCATATATTTT. The chain employs TRBV4-2 and TRBJ1-3; D is unclear. Germline-derived CDR1 and CDR2 are LGHNA and YNFKEQ. Trimming took 7 bases from V and 0 from J, leaving 10 bases between them. There are 14 residues in the CDR3.

The chain's CDR3 is CASSPGDRGRAGNTIYF. The DNA of the CDR3 is TGTGCCAGCAGCCCGGGGGACAGGGGGCGCGCTGGAAACACCATATATTTT. The rearrangement links TRBV11-3 to TRBJ1-3, with 12 positions matching TRBD1. Trimming cost V 5 bases and J 2 bases; bases outside gene matches: 7. CDR1 SGHNT and CDR2 YENEEA come from the germline V gene. The CDR3 length is 17 residues.

The chain recombines TRBV7-9 with TRBJ1-6; TRBD1 might be the D (5 bases). Looked up from germline, CDR1 is SEHNR and CDR2 is FQNEAQ (reference sequence). V lost 2 bases and J lost 13, with 12 bases in between. The CDR3 extends over 13 amino acids. This CDR3 reads CASSLPPGMPLHF. DNA of the CDR3: TGTGCCAGCAGCTTACCCCCAGGGATGCCCCTCCACTTT.

The DNA of the CDR3 is TGTGCTATCTGGAGGGAAGTCCCGGCCGGAAACACCATATATTTT. Its translation: CAIWREVPAGNTIYF. J is TRBJ1-3 and V is TRBV7-8; D is uncertain. The CDR3 runs to 15 residues. Germline assignment: CDR1 SGHVS and CDR2 FQNEAQ.

The chain recombines TRBV7-2 with TRBJ2-1, with D possibly matching TRBD2 (6 bases). The length of the CDR3 is 16 residues. In germline, CDR1 is SGHTA, CDR2 FQGNSA. The germline V and J ends were trimmed by 0 bases and 3 bases, with 12 bases remaining between them. In DNA form, the CDR3 reads TGTGCCAGCAGCTTAGCTCCGCGGGAAATCTACAATGAGCAGTTCTTC. It encodes CASSLAPREIYNEQFF. The complete variable domain, with remaining parts taken from reference TRBV7-2 and TRBJ2-1, reads GAGVSQSPSNKVTEKGKDVELRCDPISGHTALYWYRQSLGQGLEFLIYFQGNSAPDKSGLPSDRFSAERTGGSVSTLTIQRTQQEDSAVYLCASSLAPREIYNEQFFGPGTRLTVL.